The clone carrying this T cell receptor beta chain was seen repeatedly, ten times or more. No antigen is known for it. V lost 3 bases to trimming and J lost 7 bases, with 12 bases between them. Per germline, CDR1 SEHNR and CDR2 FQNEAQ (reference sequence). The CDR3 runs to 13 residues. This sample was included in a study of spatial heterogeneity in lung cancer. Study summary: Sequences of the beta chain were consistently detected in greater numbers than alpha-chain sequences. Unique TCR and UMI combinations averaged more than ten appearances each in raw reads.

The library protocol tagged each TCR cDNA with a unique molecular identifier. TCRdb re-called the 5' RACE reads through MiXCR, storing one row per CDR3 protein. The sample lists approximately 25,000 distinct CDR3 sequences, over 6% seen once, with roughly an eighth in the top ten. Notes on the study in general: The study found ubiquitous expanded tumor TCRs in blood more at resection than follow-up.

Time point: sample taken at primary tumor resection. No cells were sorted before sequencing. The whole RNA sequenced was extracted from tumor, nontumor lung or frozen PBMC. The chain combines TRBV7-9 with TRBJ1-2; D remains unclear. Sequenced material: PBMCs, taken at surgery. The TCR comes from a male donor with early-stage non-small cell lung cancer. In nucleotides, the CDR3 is TGTGCCAGCAGCTTCGAGTTTTCGGCTGGCTACACCTTC. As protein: CASSFEFSAGYTF.